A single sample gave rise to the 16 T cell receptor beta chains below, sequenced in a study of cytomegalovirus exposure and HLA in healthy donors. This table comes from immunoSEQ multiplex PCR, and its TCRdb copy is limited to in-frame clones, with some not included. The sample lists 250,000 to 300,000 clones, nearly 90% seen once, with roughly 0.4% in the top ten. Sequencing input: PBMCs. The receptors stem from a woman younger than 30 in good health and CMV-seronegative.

The CDR3 loop is CASSVGTSHIDEQFF. CDR3 bases: TGTGCCAGCAGCGTAGGGACTAGCCACATCGATGAGCAGTTCTTC. This chain links TRBV9 with TRBJ2-1; 8 bases agree with TRBD2. Per germline, CDR1 SGDLS and CDR2 YYNGEE. The CDR3 is made up of 15 amino acids. V lost 0 bases and J lost 8; bases outside the gene matches: 7. The full variable domain, with the rest looked up from reference TRBV9 and TRBJ2-1, is DSGVTQTPKHLITATGQRVTLRCSPRSGDLSVYWYQQSLDQGLQFLIQYYNGEERAKGNILERFSAQQFPDLHSELNLSSLELGDSALYFCASSVGTSHIDEQFFGPGTRLTVL.

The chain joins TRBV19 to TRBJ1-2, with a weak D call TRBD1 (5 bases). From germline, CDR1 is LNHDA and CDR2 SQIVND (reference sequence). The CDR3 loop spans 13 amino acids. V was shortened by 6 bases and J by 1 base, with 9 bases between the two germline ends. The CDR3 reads CASSPQGNYGYTF. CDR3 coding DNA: TGTGCCAGTAGCCCTCAGGGTAACTATGGCTACACCTTC.

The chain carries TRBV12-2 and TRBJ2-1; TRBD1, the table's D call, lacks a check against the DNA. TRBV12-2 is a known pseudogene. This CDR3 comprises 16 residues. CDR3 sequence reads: CASRLDGQPTMCQQFF. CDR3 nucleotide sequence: TGTGCAAGTCGCTTAGACGGACAGCCGACTATGTGTCAGCAGTTCTTC.

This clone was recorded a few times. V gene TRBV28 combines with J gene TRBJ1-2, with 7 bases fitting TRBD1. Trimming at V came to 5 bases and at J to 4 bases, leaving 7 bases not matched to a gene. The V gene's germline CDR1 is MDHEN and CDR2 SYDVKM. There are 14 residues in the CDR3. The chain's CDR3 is CASSIRQGVYGYTF. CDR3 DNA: TGTGCCAGCAGTATTCGACAGGGAGTCTATGGCTACACCTTC.

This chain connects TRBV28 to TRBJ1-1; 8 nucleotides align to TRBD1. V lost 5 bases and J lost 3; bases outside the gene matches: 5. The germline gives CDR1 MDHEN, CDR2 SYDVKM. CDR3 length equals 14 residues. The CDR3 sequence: CASSDRGGDTEAFF. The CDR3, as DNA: TGTGCCAGCAGTGACAGGGGAGGCGACACTGAAGCTTTCTTT.

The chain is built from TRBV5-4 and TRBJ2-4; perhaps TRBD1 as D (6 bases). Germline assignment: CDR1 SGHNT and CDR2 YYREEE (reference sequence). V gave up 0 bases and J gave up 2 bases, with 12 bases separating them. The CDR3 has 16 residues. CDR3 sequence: CASSLAGVTPKNIQYF. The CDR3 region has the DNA TGTGCCAGCAGCTTGGCAGGGGTCACCCCCAAAAACATTCAGTACTTC.

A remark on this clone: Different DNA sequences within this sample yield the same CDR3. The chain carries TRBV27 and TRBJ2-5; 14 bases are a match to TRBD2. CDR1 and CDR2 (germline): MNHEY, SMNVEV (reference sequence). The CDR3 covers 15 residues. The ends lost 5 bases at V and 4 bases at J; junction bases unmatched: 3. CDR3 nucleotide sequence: TGTGCCAGCAGTCCAGGGACTAGCGGGGGAGAGACCCAGTACTTC. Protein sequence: CASSPGTSGGETQYF.

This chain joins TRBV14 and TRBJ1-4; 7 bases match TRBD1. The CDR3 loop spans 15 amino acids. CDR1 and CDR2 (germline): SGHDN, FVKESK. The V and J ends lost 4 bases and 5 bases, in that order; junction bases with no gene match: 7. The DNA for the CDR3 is TGTGCCAGCAGCCTAGGCGACAGGGCGAATGAAAAACTGTTTTTT. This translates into CASSLGDRANEKLFF.

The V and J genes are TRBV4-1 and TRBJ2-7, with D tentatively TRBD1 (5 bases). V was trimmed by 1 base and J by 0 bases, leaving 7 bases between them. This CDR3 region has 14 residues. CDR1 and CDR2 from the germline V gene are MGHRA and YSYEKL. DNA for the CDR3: TGCGCCAGCAGCCAAGCGGACACCTCCTACGAGCAGTACTTC. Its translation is CASSQADTSYEQYF.

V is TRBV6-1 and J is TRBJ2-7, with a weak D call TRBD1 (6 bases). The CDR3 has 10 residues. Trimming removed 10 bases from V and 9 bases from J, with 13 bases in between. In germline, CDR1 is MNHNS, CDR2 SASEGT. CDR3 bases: TGTGCCACCTCACAGGGCTCGCAGTACGTC. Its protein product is CATSQGSQYV.

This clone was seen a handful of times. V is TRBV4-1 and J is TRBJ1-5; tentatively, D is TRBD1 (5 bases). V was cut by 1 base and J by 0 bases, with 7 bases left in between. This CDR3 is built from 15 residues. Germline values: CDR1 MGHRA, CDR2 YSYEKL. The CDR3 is CASSQGQGSNQPQHF. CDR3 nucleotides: TGCGCCAGCAGCCAAGGGCAGGGTAGCAATCAGCCCCAGCATTTT.

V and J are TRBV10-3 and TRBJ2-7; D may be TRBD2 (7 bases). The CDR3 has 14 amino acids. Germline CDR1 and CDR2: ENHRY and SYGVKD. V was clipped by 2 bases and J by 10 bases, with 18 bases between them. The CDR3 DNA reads TGTGCCATCAGTGAGGTCGCGGGCGGGGGCGAACAGTACGTC. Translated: CAISEVAGGGEQYV.

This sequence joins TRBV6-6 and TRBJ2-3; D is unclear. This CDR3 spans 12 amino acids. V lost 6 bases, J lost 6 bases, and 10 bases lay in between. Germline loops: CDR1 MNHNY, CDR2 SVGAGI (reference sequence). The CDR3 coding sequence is TGTGCCAGCAGCCCCCTCCTGGATACGCAGTATTTT. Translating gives CASSPLLDTQYF.

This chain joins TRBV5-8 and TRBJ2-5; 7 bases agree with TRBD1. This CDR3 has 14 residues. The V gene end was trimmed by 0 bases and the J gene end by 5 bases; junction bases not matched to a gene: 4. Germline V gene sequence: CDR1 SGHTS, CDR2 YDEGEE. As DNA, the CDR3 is TGTGCCAGCAGCTTGGATAGGGGGCGCGAGACCCAGTACTTC. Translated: CASSLDRGRETQYF.

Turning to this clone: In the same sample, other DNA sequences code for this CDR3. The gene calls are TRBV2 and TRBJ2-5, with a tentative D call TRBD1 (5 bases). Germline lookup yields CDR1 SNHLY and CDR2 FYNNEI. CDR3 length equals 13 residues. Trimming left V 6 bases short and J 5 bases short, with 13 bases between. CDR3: CASRGTGEETQYF. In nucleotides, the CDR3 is TGTGCCAGCAGAGGTACAGGTGAGGAGACCCAGTACTTC.

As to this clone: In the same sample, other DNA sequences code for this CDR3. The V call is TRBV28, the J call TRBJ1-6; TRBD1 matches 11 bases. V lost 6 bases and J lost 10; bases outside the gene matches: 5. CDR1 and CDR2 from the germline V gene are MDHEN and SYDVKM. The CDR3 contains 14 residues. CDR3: CASRPGTGGSPLHF. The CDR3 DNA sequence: TGTGCCAGCAGACCCGGGACAGGGGGATCACCCCTCCACTTT.